Presented here are 16 T cell receptor beta chains from one specimen sequenced in a study of blood T cell repertoires in COVID-19. Measured with immunoSEQ multiplex PCR; TCRdb has only the in-frame clones, and not every one. The sample lists about 200,000 clones; more than 75% were seen once. The sample taken for sequencing was peripheral blood. The receptors stem from a woman older than 75 with COVID-19, enrolled during active disease.

This clone came up once. This chain joins TRBV5-5 and TRBJ1-1; D might be TRBD1 (5 bases). The germline V and J ends were trimmed by 4 bases and 6 bases, with 13 bases remaining between them. The germline CDR1 and CDR2 sequences are SGHKS and YYEKEE (reference sequence). This CDR3 comprises 13 residues. DNA for the CDR3: TGTGCCAGCAGCAAACAGGTCCCCCCTGAAGCTTTCTTT. Encoded protein: CASSKQVPPEAFF.

This clone was found a few times. The chain links TRBV7-3 to TRBJ1-3, with D tentatively TRBD1 (5 bases). Germline V gene lookup returns CDR1 SGHTA and CDR2 FQGTGA. Trimming pared 0 bases from V and 2 bases from J, leaving 8 bases between. The CDR3 is made up of 15 amino acids. Here the CDR3 reads CASSLTAGPGNTIYF. The DNA of the CDR3 is TGTGCCAGCAGCTTAACGGCAGGGCCTGGAAACACCATATATTTT.

This chain connects TRBV28 to TRBJ1-2; possible D gene TRBD1, 6 bases. Germline-derived CDR1 and CDR2 are MDHEN and SYDVKM. This CDR3 is 15 amino acids long. The germline V and J ends were trimmed by 0 bases and 6 bases, with 14 bases remaining between them. CDR3 bases: TGTGCCAGCAGTTTATGGGGACGACAGGTGGATGGCTACACCTTC. Residues: CASSLWGRQVDGYTF.

The chain has TRBV3-1 (or the pseudogene TRBV3-2) and TRBJ2-2; D might be TRBD2 (5 bases). CDR3 length: 11 residues. The ends were cut back, 6 bases at V and 7 bases at J, with 6 bases in the middle. From germline, CDR1 is LGHDT and CDR2 YNNKEL (reference sequence). The DNA of the CDR3 is TGTGCCAGCAGTGGGAGCGGGGAGCTGTTTTTT. This gives the protein CASSGSGELFF.

The J gene is TRBJ2-7, the V gene TRBV27; no definite D call. This CDR3 is built from 11 residues. Germline V gene data show CDR1 as MNHEY and CDR2 as SMNVEV (reference sequence). Trimming pared 4 bases from V and 3 bases from J, leaving 4 bases between. The CDR3 loop reads CASSSHYEQYF. Written as DNA, the CDR3 is TGTGCCAGCAGTTCCCACTACGAGCAGTACTTC.

This clone was detected once. V usage is TRBV19 and J usage is TRBJ1-1; TRBD1 might be the D (5 bases). V was cut by 1 base and J by 0 bases, with 21 bases left in between. Germline V gene data show CDR1 as LNHDA and CDR2 as SQIVND (reference sequence). The CDR3 totals 19 residues. The CDR3 loop is CASSIGRGRGSSMNTEAFF. The CDR3 DNA reads TGTGCCAGTAGTATAGGGCGAGGAAGGGGCAGTTCCATGAACACTGAAGCTTTCTTT.

The chain carries TRBV28 and TRBJ1-2, with D unresolved. Germline loops: CDR1 MDHEN, CDR2 SYDVKM. V lost 2 bases to trimming and J lost 4 bases, with 5 bases between them. There are 12 residues in the CDR3. The CDR3 region has the DNA TGTGCCAGCAGTTTAAGCCCCTATGGCTACACCTTC. This encodes CASSLSPYGYTF.

The chain has TRBV19 and TRBJ2-1; 16 bases agree with TRBD2. With 5 bases clipped from V and 8 bases from J, the junction kept 3 bases outside the gene matches. Germline assignment: CDR1 LNHDA and CDR2 SQIVND (reference sequence). This CDR3 has 15 residues. CDR3 DNA sequence: TGTGCCAGTAGTCCCGGGACTAGCGGGGGGGATGAGCAGTTCTTC. It encodes CASSPGTSGGDEQFF.

The genes are TRBV9 and TRBJ1-1; 8 bases are a match to TRBD1. J gave up 7 bases and V 2 bases, and 7 bases lay outside the gene matches. Germline V gene data show CDR1 as SGDLS and CDR2 as YYNGEE. The CDR3 runs 14 residues. CDR3 sequence reads: CASSVTGVGGEAFF. CDR3 DNA sequence: TGTGCCAGCAGCGTGACAGGGGTCGGGGGTGAAGCTTTCTTT.

The chain joins TRBV5-6 to TRBJ1-3; TRBD1 might be the D (6 bases). This CDR3 has 16 residues. Germline V gives CDR1 SGHDT, CDR2 YYEEEE. Trimming cost V 4 bases and J 0 bases, with 14 bases left between them. CDR3 bases: TGTGCCAGCAGCCAAACTGACAGGAGCTCTGGAAACACCATATATTTT. Protein sequence: CASSQTDRSSGNTIYF.

The chain joins TRBV3-1 (or the pseudogene TRBV3-2) to TRBJ2-5; the D gene is possibly TRBD1 (6 bases). Germline loops: CDR1 LGHDT, CDR2 YNNKEL (reference sequence). CDR3 length equals 13 residues. Between the trimmed V and J ends, which lost 6 bases and 5 bases, there was a span of 13 bases. CDR3 DNA sequence: TGTGCCAGCAGGCAACAGGGCGGCGAGACCCAGTACTTC. It yields the protein CASRQQGGETQYF.

The rearrangement joins TRBV6-2 or TRBV6-3 to TRBJ1-1; D not certain. This CDR3 has 12 amino acids. Germline V gene lookup returns CDR1 MNHEY and CDR2 SVGEGT. The V end lost 6 bases, the J end lost 7 bases, and 12 bases lay between the germline ends. The CDR3 reads CASSSNGIEAFF. The CDR3 bases are TGTGCCAGCAGCAGCAACGGGATTGAAGCTTTCTTT.

A single count supports this clone. V gene TRBV21-1 combines with J gene TRBJ1-1; the D segment call TRBD1 is taken from the table without a DNA check. TRBV21-1 is reported as a pseudogene. The CDR3 loop spans 19 amino acids. The CDR3 here is CASSKHSPGQGGKNTEAFF. The CDR3 DNA is TGTGCCAGCAGCAAACACTCTCCGGGACAGGGGGGGAAGAACACTGAAGCTTTCTTT.

This clone has only one observation. CDR3 in amino acids: CASSFQPTSGSSDIQYF. DNA of the CDR3: TGTGCCAGCAGCTTCCAACCGACTAGCGGGAGTAGTGACATTCAGTACTTC. This rearrangement joins TRBV5-5 to TRBJ2-4; TRBD2 agrees at 12 bases. The CDR3 extends over 17 amino acids. Germline V gene lookup returns CDR1 SGHKS and CDR2 YYEKEE (reference sequence). Unmatched junction bases numbered 11, after V lost 2 bases and J lost 8 bases.

Only one count was recorded for this clone. The rearrangement links TRBV28 to TRBJ2-6, with no clear D. CDR3 length: 16 amino acids. V was trimmed by 7 bases and J by 1 base, leaving 14 bases between them. Germline V gene sequence: CDR1 MDHEN, CDR2 SYDVKM. The CDR3 sequence: CASTLRRGSGANVLTF. In DNA, the CDR3 is TGTGCCAGCACCCTACGCAGAGGATCTGGGGCCAACGTCCTGACTTTC.

The chain combines TRBV11-2 with TRBJ2-1; TRBD2 matches 8 bases. After removal of 4 bases from V and 6 bases from J, the junction contained 2 bases not matched to a gene. This CDR3 is 13 amino acids long. From germline, CDR1 is SGHAT and CDR2 FQNNGV. As DNA, the CDR3 is TGTGCCAGCAGCTCCGGACTAGCCAATGAGCAGTTCTTC. It translates to CASSSGLANEQFF.